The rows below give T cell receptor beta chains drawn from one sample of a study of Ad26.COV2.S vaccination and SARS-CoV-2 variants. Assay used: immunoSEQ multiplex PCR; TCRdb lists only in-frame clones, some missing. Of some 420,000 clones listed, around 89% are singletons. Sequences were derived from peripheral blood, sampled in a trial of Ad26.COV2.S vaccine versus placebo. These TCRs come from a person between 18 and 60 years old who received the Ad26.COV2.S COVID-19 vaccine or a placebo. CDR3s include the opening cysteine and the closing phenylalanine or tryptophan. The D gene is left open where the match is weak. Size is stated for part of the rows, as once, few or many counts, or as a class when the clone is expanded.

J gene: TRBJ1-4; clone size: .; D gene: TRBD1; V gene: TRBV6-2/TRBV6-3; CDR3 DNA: TGTGCCAGCAGTTACCCCGGGACAGGATTGAGTGAAAAACTGTTTTTT; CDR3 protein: CASSYPGTGLSEKLFF
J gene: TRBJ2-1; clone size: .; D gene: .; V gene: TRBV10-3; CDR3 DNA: TGTGCCATCAGTGAGTTCCAATACAATGAGCAGTTCTTC; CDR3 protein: CAISEFQYNEQFF
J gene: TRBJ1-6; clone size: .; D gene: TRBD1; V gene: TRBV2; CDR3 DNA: TGTGCCAGCACGGTACGACAGGGAAATTCACCCCTCCACTTT; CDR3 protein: CASTVRQGNSPLHF
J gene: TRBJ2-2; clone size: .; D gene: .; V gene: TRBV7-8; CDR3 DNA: TGTGCCAGCAGCTTTATAAGGGGGGGCATGAACACCGGGGAGCTGTTTTTT; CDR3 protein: CASSFIRGGMNTGELFF
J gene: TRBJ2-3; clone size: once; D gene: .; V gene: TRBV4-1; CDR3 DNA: TGCGCCAGCAGCCACGCCAGGCGGACAGATACGCAGTATTTT; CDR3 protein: CASSHARRTDTQYF
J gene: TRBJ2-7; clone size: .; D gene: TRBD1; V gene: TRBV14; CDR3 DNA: TGTGCCAGCAGTCTCTCGTGGCAGGGGGCGGATGAGCAGTACTTC; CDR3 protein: CASSLSWQGADEQYF
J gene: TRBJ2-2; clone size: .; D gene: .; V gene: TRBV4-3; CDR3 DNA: TGCGCCAGCAGCCAAGTCCTATACACCGGGGAGCTGTTTTTT; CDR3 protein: CASSQVLYTGELFF
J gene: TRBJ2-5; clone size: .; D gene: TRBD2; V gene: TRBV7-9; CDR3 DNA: TGTGCCAGCAGCTTAGCACCAGGGGCGGGGGGGCGAGAGACCCAGTACTTC; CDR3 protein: CASSLAPGAGGRETQYF
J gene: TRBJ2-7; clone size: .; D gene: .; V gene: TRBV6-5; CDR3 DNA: TGTGCCAGCAGCTCCTGGGACAACTCCTACGAGCAGTACTTC; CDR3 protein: CASSSWDNSYEQYF
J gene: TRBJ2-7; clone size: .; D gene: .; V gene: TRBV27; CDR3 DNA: TGTGCCAGCAGTTTATCGACGAGGGACGAGCAGTACTTC; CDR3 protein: CASSLSTRDEQYF
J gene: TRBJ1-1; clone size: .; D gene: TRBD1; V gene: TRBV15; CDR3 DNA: TGTGCCACCAGCAGAGACGGGACAGGGGCTGAAGCTTTCTTT; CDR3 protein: CATSRDGTGAEAFF
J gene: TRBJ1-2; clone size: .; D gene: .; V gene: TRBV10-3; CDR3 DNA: TGTGCCATCAGACGCGAGTGGGAAGCACCATATGGCTACACCTTC; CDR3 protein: CAIRREWEAPYGYTF
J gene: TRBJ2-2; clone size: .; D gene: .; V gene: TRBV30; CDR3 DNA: TGTGCCTGGAGTGTACAACCCAGACCCGCGAACACCGGGGAGCTGTTTTTT; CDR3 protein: CAWSVQPRPANTGELFF
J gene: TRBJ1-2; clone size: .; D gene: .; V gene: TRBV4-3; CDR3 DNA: TGCGCCAGCAGCCAAAACCCGGGAACTAACTATGGCTACACCTTC; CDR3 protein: CASSQNPGTNYGYTF
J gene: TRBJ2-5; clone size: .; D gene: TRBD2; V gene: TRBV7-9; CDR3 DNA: TGTGCCAGCAGCCTCGGACTAGCGGAAGAAGAGACCCAGTACTTC; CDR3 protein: CASSLGLAEEETQYF
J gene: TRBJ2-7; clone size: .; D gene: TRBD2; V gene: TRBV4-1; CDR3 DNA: TGCGCCAGCAGCCAATTTCCTCCGGGACTAGCGGGGGTCGAGCAGTACTTC; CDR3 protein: CASSQFPPGLAGVEQYF
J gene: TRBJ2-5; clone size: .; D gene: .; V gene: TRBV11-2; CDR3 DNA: TGTGCCAGCAGCTTTTCAGGGGAGACCCAGTACTTC; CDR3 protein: CASSFSGETQYF
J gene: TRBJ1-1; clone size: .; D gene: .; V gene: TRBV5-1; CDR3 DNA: TGCGCCAGCAGCTTGGTTGGGGATACTGAAGCTTTCTTT; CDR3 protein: CASSLVGDTEAFF
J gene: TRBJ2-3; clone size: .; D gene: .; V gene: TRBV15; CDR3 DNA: TGTGCCACCAGCAGTTGGGTTAGCACAGATACGCAGTATTTT; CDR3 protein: CATSSWVSTDTQYF
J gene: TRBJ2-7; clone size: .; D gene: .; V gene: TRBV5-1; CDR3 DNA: TGCGCCAGCAGCTTGAATAGAGGTACGGACGAGCAGTACTTC; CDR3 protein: CASSLNRGTDEQYF
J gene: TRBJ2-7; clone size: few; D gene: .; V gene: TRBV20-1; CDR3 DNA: TGCAGTGTACGGCAGGGAAGAAGGCAGTACTTC; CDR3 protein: CSVRQGRRQYF
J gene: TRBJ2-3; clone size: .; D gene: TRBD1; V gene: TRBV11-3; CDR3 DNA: TGTGCCAGCAGCTTCGGACAGGGGATCACAGATACGCAGTATTTT; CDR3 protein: CASSFGQGITDTQYF
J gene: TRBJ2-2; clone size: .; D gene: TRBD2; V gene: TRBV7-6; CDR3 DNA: TGTGCCAGCAGGTCCGGGGGGGGTCAGAACACCGGGGAGCTGTTTTTT; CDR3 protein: CASRSGGGQNTGELFF
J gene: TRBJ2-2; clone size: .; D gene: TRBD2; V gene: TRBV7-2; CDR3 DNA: TGTGCCAGCAGCCTAGGGGCGGGGGGAGGCACCGGGGAGCTGTTTTTT; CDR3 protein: CASSLGAGGGTGELFF
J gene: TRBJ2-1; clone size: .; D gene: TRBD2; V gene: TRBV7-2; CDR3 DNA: TGTGCCAGCAGCTTAGCCGGGACTAGCGACAATGAGCAGTTCTTC; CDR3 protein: CASSLAGTSDNEQFF
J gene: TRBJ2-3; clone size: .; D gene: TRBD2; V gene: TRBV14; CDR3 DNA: TGTGCCAGCAGCCCCACCCGGGCACTAGCGGGGGCAGATACGCAGTATTTT; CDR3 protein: CASSPTRALAGADTQYF
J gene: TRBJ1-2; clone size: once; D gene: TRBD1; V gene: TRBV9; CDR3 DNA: TGTGCCAGCAGCGTAGCCTCGACAGGGGGAGAGGATGGCTACACCTTC; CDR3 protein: CASSVASTGGEDGYTF
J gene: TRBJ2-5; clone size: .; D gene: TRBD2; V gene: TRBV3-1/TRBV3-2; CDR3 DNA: TGTGCCAGCAGCCAAGTTGTTATACAGGGAGCGGGGGGGCCGTTGGAGACCCAGTACTTC; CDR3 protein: CASSQVVIQGAGGPLETQYF
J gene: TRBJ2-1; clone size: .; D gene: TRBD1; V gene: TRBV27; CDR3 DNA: TGTGCCAGCAGTTCCTGGGACAGGAAAAATGAGCAGTTCTTC; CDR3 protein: CASSSWDRKNEQFF
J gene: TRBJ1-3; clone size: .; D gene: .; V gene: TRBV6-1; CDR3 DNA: TGTGCCAGCAGTGAAGATATTGGGTTTGGAAACACCATATATTTT; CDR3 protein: CASSEDIGFGNTIYF
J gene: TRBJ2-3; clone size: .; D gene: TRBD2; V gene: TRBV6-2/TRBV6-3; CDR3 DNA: TGTGCCAGCAGTTACAACCTAGCGGGCCGCACAGATACGCAGTATTTT; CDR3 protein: CASSYNLAGRTDTQYF
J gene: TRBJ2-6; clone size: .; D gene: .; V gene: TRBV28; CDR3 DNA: TGTGCCAGCACCCCCTCGGCGCTAGCTGGGGCCAACGTCCTGACTTTC; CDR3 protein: CASTPSALAGANVLTF
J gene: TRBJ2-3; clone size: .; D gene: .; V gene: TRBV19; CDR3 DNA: TGTGCCAGTAGTATACGTCTGAGTGACCAGCTAGGTCATACGCAGTATTTT; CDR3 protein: CASSIRLSDQLGHTQYF
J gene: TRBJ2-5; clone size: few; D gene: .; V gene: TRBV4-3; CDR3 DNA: TGCGCCAGCAGCCTCTTTCAGGGGTCGAGTGAGACCCAGTACTTC; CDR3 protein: CASSLFQGSSETQYF
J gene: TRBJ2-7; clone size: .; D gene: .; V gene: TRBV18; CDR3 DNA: TGTGCCAGCTCAGCCGGGACAACCTTATCCTACGAGCAGTACTTC; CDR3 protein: CASSAGTTLSYEQYF